Included here is one T cell receptor (beta chain) sequence, with context. These data are taken from a study of blood T cell repertoires in COVID-19. Measured with immunoSEQ multiplex PCR; TCRdb has only the in-frame clones, and not every one. The repertoire holds roughly 110,000 clones, with 80% to 95% as singletons. The sequenced sample was peripheral blood. This receptor was taken from a woman under 40 with acute or convalescent COVID-19.

The CDR3 here is CASSASGGAISGGTQYF. The DNA of the CDR3 is TGTGCCAGCAGTGCTAGCGGGGGGGCGATAAGTGGAGGGACCCAGTACTTC. V and J are TRBV2 and TRBJ2-5; 12 bases are shared with TRBD2. Trimming cost V 4 bases and J 7 bases; bases outside gene matches: 13. The CDR3 has 17 amino acids. Germline V gene lookup returns CDR1 SNHLY and CDR2 FYNNEI.